This entry concerns a single T cell receptor (beta chain). This sample was taken from a study of OX40 agonist ivuxolimab in advanced cancers. Libraries were prepared by immunoSEQ multiplex PCR; TCRdb keeps only in-frame clonotypes and omits some of them. The sample lists about 8,000 clones, nearly 90% occurring once. Germline loops: CDR1 SSHAT, CDR2 FNYEAQ (reference sequence). The CDR3 length is 13 residues. Trimming shortened V by 3 bases and J by 5 bases, and 8 bases separated the two germline ends. The sequencing here drew on CD4+ or CD8+ T cells sorted from blood, taken in a trial of the OX40 agonist ivuxolimab. The rearrangement joins TRBV7-7 to TRBJ2-1; D might be TRBD2 (5 bases). The sequence came from an adult with an advanced solid tumor such as melanoma, head and neck, liver or kidney cancer. CDR3 region: CASSFSEDNEQFF. Here the CDR3 DNA reads TGTGCCAGCAGCTTTAGCGAGGACAATGAGCAGTTCTTC.